The clone carrying this TCR beta chain was recorded at least ten times. Its matching antigen is unknown. Combining a sample-barcoded 5' primer with a J-beta primer mix, a second PCR ran for about 7 to 12 cycles. No fewer than 2.5 million CDR3-containing paired-end reads came from each sample. TCRdb re-called the 5' RACE reads through MiXCR, storing one row per CDR3 protein. The sample shows more than 800,000 distinct CDR3 sequences, around 30% of them seen only once. This specimen comes from a study of blood T cells in healthy people across ages. General study findings and limits: Samples with more naive T cells showed higher observed beta diversity. Diversity estimates drawn from one million T cells were deemed underestimates.

From germline, CDR1 is MGHDK and CDR2 SYGVNS. V was shortened by 4 bases and J by 7 bases, with 8 bases between the two germline ends. The CDR3 runs to 12 residues. The sequencing sample was made of blood. The sequence was obtained from an elderly woman in good health. The chain combines TRBV25-1 with TRBJ2-1; no clear D gene. The CDR3 DNA is TGTGCCAGCAGTGGCCCAAGTAATGAGCAGTTCTTC. Translating gives CASSGPSNEQFF.